What follows is one T cell receptor (beta chain) and its context. In its sample, this clone was seen a few times. The antigen it binds to is not known. Base qualities are not recorded, but no much larger clone differs from it by a single base. Receptors were amplified or captured by the immunoSEQ multiplex PCR assay. A mixture of 60 forward primers for TCR Vbeta segments and 13 reverse primers for TCR Jbeta segments was used in the multiplex PCR. The CDR3 region of rearranged TCR beta genes was amplified from genomic DNA by a multiplex PCR assay. The Illumina HiSeq System was used to sequence the amplified TCR beta libraries as 87-base-pair reads. For the original study's pipeline: Across the 670 or so repertoires, a later analysis counted 80 million or so unique TCR beta chains, around 10 million of which were shared by at least two donors. To remove PCR and sequencing errors, raw reads were error-corrected and collapsed into unique sequences using a nearest-neighbor algorithm that merged closely related sequences. V, D and J gene segments were assigned by aligning CDR3 sequences to IMGT reference sequences. For a sequence to be retained, a match of at least six nucleotides was required to both a V gene segment and a J gene segment. Rearrangements were classified as productive when the CDR3 lacked stop codons and remained in frame with V and J, and all other rearrangements were classified as non-productive. CDR3 was defined by IMGT convention, running from the second conserved V-encoded cysteine to the conserved J-encoded phenylalanine. In an earlier analysis of 587 of the donors, sequences lacking an unambiguous match to a single V gene segment were excluded. In an earlier analysis of several hundred of the donors, V segments were called functional above 56.7% productive rearrangements and were called segregating when the between-donor standard deviation exceeded 5%. To diagnose cytomegalovirus status from the catalog of TCR beta chain sequences, a statistical classification framework was built. In a later analysis, V and J genes were assigned by comparing TCR nucleotide sequences against IMGT/GENE-DB human TR gene sequences. The TCRdist pipeline was used in a later analysis to assign CDR3 sequences and most-parsimonious VDJ recombination scenarios. In a later analysis, every TCR beta chain was defined by the combination of its CDR3 amino acid sequence and its V-gene family, and reads without a unique V-gene family were dropped. A later analysis removed 500 to 600 highly shared, low-generation-probability nucleotide sequences to deal with suspected cross-contamination and a sequencing artifact. In a later analysis, a clonal expansion index for each public chain was calculated from normalized within-repertoire ranks of inferred template counts. In a later analysis, generation probabilities were computed with a VDJ recombination model fitted to out-of-frame rearrangements, and the resulting probabilities were checked against IGoR. A later analysis scored TCR-TCR, TCR-HLA and TCR-CMV co-occurrence with hypergeometric tests, applying a repertoire-size bias correction to TCR pairs. To estimate false discovery rates, a later analysis permuted the HLA or CMV assignments 20 times. A later analysis grouped co-occurring TCRs with DBSCAN, adding TCRdist sequence similarity when clustering within HLA-allele-positive subsets. Repertoires with fewer than 30,000 or more than 120,000 public chains were left out of co-occurrence clustering, as were about 5 repertoires with anomalous nucleotide sharing. TCRdb carries this immuneACCESS record with in-frame sequences only. Its versions omit some clonotypes, under half of them owing to an unresolved V gene in the studies checked, with the rest unexplained. V and J calls and clone size follow that table, whereas D and trimming were derived from the DNA. Counted in this sample were about 130,000 clones; about 8.5% of them appeared once. The ten largest clones take up approximately 5% of the sample.

The cohort comprised around 700 healthy bone marrow donors. All cohort members were sampled while nominally healthy, although unrecorded immune exposures were likely present. The donor tested CMV seronegative, placing the donor among the roughly 400 seronegative members of the cohort. A peripheral blood sample was collected from each donor, and TCR beta sequencing was performed on peripheral blood mononuclear cells. The Qiagen DNeasy Blood Extraction Kit was used to extract genomic DNA from the blood cell samples. This sample is part of a study of cytomegalovirus exposure and HLA in healthy donors (dated by TCRdb to about 2017). Context from the whole study: An earlier analysis of 587 of the donors reported 250 to 350 Gb of sequence data and 117 million unique TCR beta sequences obtained from some 170 million T cells. An earlier analysis of several hundred of the donors used high-throughput TCR beta sequencing to judge whether each TCR beta V gene segment behaved as functional or pseudogenic. Donor age, sex, ethnicity and CMV serostatus were compiled alongside the repertoire data. An early release covering over 500 HLA-typed donors comprised about 300 gigabases of sequencing data and tens of millions of unique TCR sequences. In a later analysis, previously published TCR beta repertoires from 600 to 850 donors were re-analyzed and high-resolution HLA genotyping was added so that TCR occurrence patterns could be studied. The aim of the study was to test whether cataloging public T cell receptors could identify signatures of past pathogen exposure. The study profiled the T cell repertoires of hundreds of subjects by immunosequencing and related them to cytomegalovirus serostatus. Rather than using new phenotypic data, the later analysis identified candidate immune exposures from TCR beta sequences and from how often those sequences occurred across donors. Among the approximately 430 genotyped donors, 81% belonged to the genetic ancestry cluster associated with self-reported Caucasian donors. HLA typing covered class I and class II loci at four-digit resolution. Across approximately 400 genotyped donors of the cohort, an average of about 220,000 unique TCR beta nucleotide sequences per donor were sequenced, and around 20% of those sequences were non-productive. The number of typed donors differed by locus: about 629-630 for A, B, C, DRB1 and DQB1; 500 to 550 for DQA1; approximately 610 for DPA1; and around 470 for DPB1. All discovery cohort repertoires had been generated on a single sequencing platform. To predict cytomegalovirus infection status, the study combined high-throughput TCR immunosequencing, statistical association of individual TCRs with disease status, and machine learning. Roughly 5 DR-DQ haplotypes were handled as single units for association and clustering, since linkage in the cohort was strong. In addition to the first cohort of 650 to 750 subjects, a separate validation cohort of approximately 130 different subjects was used. A later genetic analysis took genome-wide SNP genotypes for about three fifths of the 666 donors and used that subset as a discovery cohort. What the research found in general, with its limitations: Linkage disequilibrium might explain the correlated functional status among segregating V segments, but an unknown experimental factor could not be ruled out. At a false discovery rate of 0.05, a later analysis linked roughly 17,000 TCR beta sequences to specific HLA alleles. The classifier was reported to diagnose cytomegalovirus status with high specificity and sensitivity in both the original cohort and the validation cohort. According to a later genetic analysis, donors in an Asian-associated ancestry cluster had fewer N-insertions in productive TCRs than the roughly 670-donor mean. The authors suggested that the approach could potentially be generalized to other disease states and immunological phenotypes. According to a later analysis, TCR association rates differed among HLA loci, with DRB1 alleles showing the most associated TCRs and HLA-C alleles showing the fewest. Sequencing depth was assumed to be roughly uniform across donors in the presence/absence analyses, though that assumption may not hold. According to a later analysis, parvovirus B19, influenza, CMV and Epstein-Barr virus appeared linked to several top co-occurrence clusters. Because the 87-base-pair reads could not distinguish some IMGT-functional V segments, including TRBV6-2 and TRBV6-3, those segments were excluded. In this cohort, only TCR beta chains were sequenced, and detectable features were limited by the absence of alpha or paired-chain data. Assigning TCR associations to individual alleles was difficult when HLA alleles, especially DR and DQ, strongly co-occurred. In a later analysis, HLA-associated TCR beta chains were found to be more clonally expanded and to have lower generation probabilities than equally common non-associated chains. A later analysis found that most CMV-associated TCR beta chains appeared HLA-restricted, with HLA associations seemingly driven largely by CMV exposure. Most TCR sequences were observed very rarely across donors, whereas some public TCRs were present in many individuals. In an earlier analysis of approximately 590 of the donors, most TCR beta V segments were observed in productive rearrangements about 87% or about 30% of the time, broadly matching IMGT annotations. In vitro tests confirmed that a few of the cytomegalovirus-associated TCR beta chains recognize cytomegalovirus antigens. HLA typing was unavailable for some donors at each locus, so association tests used only the typed subset. For the cohort, immune exposure information was limited to CMV serostatus. In a later genetic analysis, a missense DCLRE1C variant was associated with V-gene and J-gene trimming of TCR beta chains, and the association was replicated in an independent cohort. A further reported finding was that TCR beta sequences accurately predicted the HLA-A and HLA-B alleles for most subjects in the first cohort. A group of highly shared sequence variants was considered likely to be a technical artifact of the sequencing pipeline. Because counts were too low, roughly 16 rarely observed V segments, including chromosome 9 orphons, were excluded from the earlier analysis of roughly 580 of the donors. The study gave a list of more than 150 TCR beta chains associated with cytomegalovirus.

Germline trimming amounts to 6 bases on V and 6 bases on J, with 11 as the count of junction bases outside the gene matches. According to the germline V gene (reference sequence), CDR1 reads GTSNPN and CDR2 reads SVGIG. CDR3 length: 14 amino acids, cysteine to phenylalanine. Left in the record is the CDR3 DNA by itself, 42 bases read in frame from the first base. The material sequenced was PBMCs. The V and J genes are TRBV30 and TRBJ1-2; 9 junctional bases match TRBD1. The clonotype originates from a man in his forties in good health and CMV-seronegative. The CDR3 protein sequence reads: CACSRDRVTDGYTF. The sequence in DNA is TGTGCCTGCTCAAGGGACAGGGTGACGGATGGCTACACCTTC.